This T cell receptor beta chain was sequenced in a study of T cells after yellow fever vaccination. Study-wide background: EM, EMRA, CM and Tscm memory subsets were sorted using CD3, CD45RA, CCR7 and CD95.

Concerning this clonotype: With a much larger clone just one base away, this may be a read error.

In making TCR cDNA, 5'RACE template switching added a universal primer site and UMIs to it. TCRdb redid the calling of the 5' RACE reads with MiXCR, one entry per CDR3 protein. The sample shows 30,000 to 35,000 distinct CDR3 sequences, 6.5% to 8.5% of them seen only once. CDR3 length: 15 residues. The germline V and J ends were trimmed by 4 bases and 9 bases, with 21 bases remaining between them. Germline loops: CDR1 MNHEY, CDR2 SVGAGI. General observations from the study: A large majority of primary-vaccination clones showed up again after the booster (roughly 95% CD4, 88% CD8). Sorted memory cells at day 0 lacked detectable levels of almost all vaccine-responding clonotypes.

The origin of this receptor is a man between 18 and 35 years old who received the YFV17D yellow fever vaccine. Sequenced material: PBMCs, either bulk or a sorted T-cell subset (CD4+, CD8+, memory, or dextramer-sorted; not recorded which), taken on the day of the first yellow fever vaccination. The genes are TRBV6-5 and TRBJ1-2, with D possibly being TRBD1 (6 bases). The CDR3 nucleotides are TGTGCCAGCAGTTCCCAGGGGACGGCGGGAAGGAGCTACACCTTC. This codes for CASSSQGTAGRSYTF.